The text below deals with one T cell receptor (beta chain). The antigen is unknown. This sample stems from a study of T cells in localized non-small cell lung cancer. Study-wide findings and caveats: Longer survival (overall) was linked to higher T cell density in blood. Adjacent lung was found to contain a median about 62 of the top 100 tumor clones. Heterogeneity remains possible, as sequencing covered one tumor region only. Uninvolved adjacent lung, not tumor, had the highest T cell clonality.

Trimming stripped 6 bases from V and 8 bases from J, with 10 bases between. The germline gives CDR1 MNHNS, CDR2 SASEGT. The CDR3 sequence is 11 residues long. Sequencing was performed with immunoSEQ multiplex PCR; in TCRdb, only in-frame clones are kept and a portion is missing. Among around 50,000 clones listed, about nine tenths were seen once. The sample was peripheral blood, taken before any cancer treatment. The chain recombines TRBV6-1 with TRBJ1-2; no clear D. The TCR sequence derives from a male donor at least 60 years old with stage III squamous cell lung carcinoma. CDR3 loop: CASRDGRGYTF. As DNA, the CDR3 is TGTGCCAGCAGAGACGGGCGAGGCTACACCTTC.